The clone carrying this T cell receptor beta chain came up a few times. As yet, its antigen is unknown. Germline V gene data show CDR1 as MNHEY and CDR2 as SMNVEV (reference sequence). The CDR3 is 15 residues long. The V gene end was trimmed by 8 bases and the J gene end by 0 bases; junction bases not matched to a gene: 10. The source material, RNA transcripts, was used to amplify TCR beta CDR3 regions. The HTBI primer set served for first-round RT-PCR of the TCR CDR3. TCRdb called the multiplex PCR reads again in MiXCR, with one record for every CDR3 protein. The sample carries 500,000 to 700,000 distinct CDR3 sequences, over 15% recorded once. The entry originates in a study of T cells in Graves' hyperthyroidism and ophthalmopathy. General study results and limits: Blood also showed most of the thyroid clonotypes that were expanded above 0.001.

What was sequenced was blood. V and J are TRBV27 and TRBJ2-7, with 7 bases aligning to TRBD1. This clonotype was sampled from a woman younger than 35 with Graves' hyperthyroidism. CDR3: CASGQPGQSSYEQYF. Written as DNA, the CDR3 is TGTGCCAGCGGACAACCGGGACAGAGCTCCTACGAGCAGTACTTC.